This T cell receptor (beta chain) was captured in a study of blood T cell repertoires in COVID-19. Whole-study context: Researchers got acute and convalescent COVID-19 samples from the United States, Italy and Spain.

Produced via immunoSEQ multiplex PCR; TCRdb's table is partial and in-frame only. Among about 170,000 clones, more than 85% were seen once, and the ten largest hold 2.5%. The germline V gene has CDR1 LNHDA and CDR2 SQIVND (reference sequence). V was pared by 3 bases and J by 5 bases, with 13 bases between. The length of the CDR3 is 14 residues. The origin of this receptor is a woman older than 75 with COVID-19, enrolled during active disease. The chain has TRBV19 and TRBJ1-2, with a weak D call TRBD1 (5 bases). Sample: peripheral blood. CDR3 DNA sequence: TGTGCCAGTAGTATGGGGCCGGGGGAGTATGGCTACACCTTC. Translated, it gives CASSMGPGEYGYTF.